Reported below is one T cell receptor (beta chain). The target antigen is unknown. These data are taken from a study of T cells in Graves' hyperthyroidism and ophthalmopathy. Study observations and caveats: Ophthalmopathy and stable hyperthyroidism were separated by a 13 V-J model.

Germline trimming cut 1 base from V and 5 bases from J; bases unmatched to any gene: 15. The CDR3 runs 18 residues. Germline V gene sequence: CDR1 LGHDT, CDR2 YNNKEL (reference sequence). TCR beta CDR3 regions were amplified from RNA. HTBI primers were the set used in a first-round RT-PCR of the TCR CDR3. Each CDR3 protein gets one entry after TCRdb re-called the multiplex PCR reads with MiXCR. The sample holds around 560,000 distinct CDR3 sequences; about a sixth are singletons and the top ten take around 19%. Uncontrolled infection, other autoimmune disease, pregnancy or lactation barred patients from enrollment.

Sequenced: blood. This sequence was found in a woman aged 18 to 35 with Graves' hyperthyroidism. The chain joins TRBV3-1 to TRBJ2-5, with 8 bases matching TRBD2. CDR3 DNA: TGTGCCAGCAGCCAAGTCCTTTCGGGGGGGCCTGCGGAGGAGACCCAGTACTTC. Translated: CASSQVLSGGPAEETQYF.